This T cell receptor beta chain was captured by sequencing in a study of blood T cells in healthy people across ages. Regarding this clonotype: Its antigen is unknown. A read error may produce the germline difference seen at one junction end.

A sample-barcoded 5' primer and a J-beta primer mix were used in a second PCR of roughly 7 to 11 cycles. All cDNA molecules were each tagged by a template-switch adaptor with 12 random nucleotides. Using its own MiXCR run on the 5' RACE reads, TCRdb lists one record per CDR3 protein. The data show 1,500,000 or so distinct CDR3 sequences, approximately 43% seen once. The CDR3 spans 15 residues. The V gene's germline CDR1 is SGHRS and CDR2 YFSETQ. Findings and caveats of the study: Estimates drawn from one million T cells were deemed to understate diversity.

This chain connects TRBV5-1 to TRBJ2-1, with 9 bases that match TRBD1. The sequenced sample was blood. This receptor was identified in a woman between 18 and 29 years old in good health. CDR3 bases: TGCGCCAGCAGCGGGACAGGGAGCTCCTACAATAAGCAGTTCTTC. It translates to CASSGTGSSYNKQFF. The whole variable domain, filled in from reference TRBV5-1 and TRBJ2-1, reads KAGVTQTPRYLIKTRGQQVTLSCSPISGHRSVSWYQQTPGQGLQFLFEYFSETQRNKGNFPGRFSGRQFSNSRSEMNVSTLELGDSALYLCASSGTGSSYNKQFFGPGTRLTVL.